Below are 21 T cell receptor beta chains sequenced from a single sample in a study of immune cell composition in non-small cell lung cancer. Sequencing used immunoSEQ multiplex PCR; TCRdb keeps in-frame clones, though not all of them. The repertoire holds approximately 2,900 clones, around 81% seen once, with approximately 9.9% in the top ten. The same sample was also used in a study of CD4 T cells in lung cancer.

The sample was lung tumor tissue. The receptors shown here come from a human donor with non-small cell lung cancer.

V is TRBV9 and J is TRBJ2-1; 8 bases match TRBD1. The V and J ends lost 3 bases and 8 bases, in that order; junction bases with no gene match: 7. This CDR3 contains 14 residues. In germline, CDR1 is SGDLS, CDR2 YYNGEE. Here the CDR3 reads CASSAGQGTDEQFF. The CDR3 DNA is TGTGCCAGCAGCGCTGGACAGGGTACGGATGAGCAGTTCTTC.

The chain carries TRBV4-1 and TRBJ2-5; 7 bases map to TRBD2. Unmatched junction bases numbered 2, after V lost 0 bases and J lost 4 bases. Per germline, CDR1 MGHRA and CDR2 YSYEKL. The CDR3 sequence is 14 residues long. In DNA form, the CDR3 reads TGCGCCAGCAGCCAAGAGTCTAGCGGAGAGACCCAGTACTTC. Translated: CASSQESSGETQYF.

The J gene is TRBJ2-3, the V gene TRBV7-2; D remains unclear. The CDR3 totals 13 residues. Per the germline V gene, CDR1 is SGHTA and CDR2 is FQGNSA. V was clipped by 5 bases and J by 0 bases, with 6 bases between them. The CDR3 DNA follows: TGTGCCAGCAGCCCCTATAGCACAGATACGCAGTATTTT. As protein: CASSPYSTDTQYF. The whole variable domain, filled in from reference TRBV7-2 and TRBJ2-3, reads GAGVSQSPSNKVTEKGKDVELRCDPISGHTALYWYRQSLGQGLEFLIYFQGNSAPDKSGLPSDRFSAERTGGSVSTLTIQRTQQEDSAVYLCASSPYSTDTQYFGPGTRLTVL.

This chain's CDR3 is CASSEDGGGSNEQFF. The DNA of the CDR3 is TGTGCCAGCAGTGAGGATGGGGGGGGATCGAATGAGCAGTTCTTC. This sequence joins TRBV6-4 and TRBJ2-1; TRBD2 agrees at 7 bases. From germline, CDR1 is MRHNA and CDR2 SNTAGT. CDR3 length equals 15 residues. The ends lost 3 bases at V and 7 bases at J; junction bases unmatched: 9.

This chain uses TRBV7-2 with TRBJ1-5; tentative D call: TRBD1 (6 bases). This CDR3 contains 17 residues. Germline-derived CDR1 and CDR2 are SGHTA and FQGNSA. V lost 1 base and J lost 0, with 13 bases in between. Here the CDR3 reads CASSLVGTGHSNQPQHF. The CDR3 nucleotides are TGTGCCAGCAGCTTAGTAGGCACAGGGCATAGCAATCAGCCCCAGCATTTT. Full variable domain (missing parts from reference TRBV7-2 and TRBJ1-5): GAGVSQSPSNKVTEKGKDVELRCDPISGHTALYWYRQSLGQGLEFLIYFQGNSAPDKSGLPSDRFSAERTGGSVSTLTIQRTQQEDSAVYLCASSLVGTGHSNQPQHFGDGTRLSIL.

The rearrangement links TRBV19 to TRBJ1-5; tentatively, D is TRBD1 (5 bases). Germline V lookup: CDR1 LNHDA, CDR2 SQIVND (reference sequence). This CDR3 is built from 14 residues. Trimming took 9 bases from V and 4 from J, leaving 16 bases between them. CDR3 DNA sequence: TGTGCCAGCCGCCTCGACAGTCGAAATCAGCCCCAGCATTTT. Protein: CASRLDSRNQPQHF.

J is TRBJ2-1 and V is TRBV19; 7 bases line up with TRBD1. The CDR3 consists of 14 residues. The ends lost 7 bases at V and 4 bases at J; junction bases unmatched: 7. The germline CDR1 and CDR2 sequences are LNHDA and SQIVND (reference sequence). DNA of the CDR3: TGTGCCAGTATGGCAGAACAGGGGTACAATGAGCAGTTCTTC. This gives the protein CASMAEQGYNEQFF.

The rearrangement links TRBV9 to TRBJ2-3; perhaps TRBD1 as D (5 bases). V lost 0 bases, J lost 5 bases, and 13 bases lay in between. CDR1 and CDR2 from the germline V gene are SGDLS and YYNGEE. The CDR3 loop spans 15 amino acids. The CDR3 DNA reads as TGTGCCAGCAGCGTAGTTCCAGGGTCTAAAGATACGCAGTATTTT. Its translation is CASSVVPGSKDTQYF.

This chain connects TRBV4-1 to TRBJ1-4; maybe TRBD1 (5 bases). The germline V and J ends were trimmed by 4 bases and 4 bases, with 13 bases remaining between them. The CDR3 has 15 amino acids. Germline lookup yields CDR1 MGHRA and CDR2 YSYEKL. CDR3 residues: CASSRSGGHNEKLFF. The CDR3 nucleotides read TGCGCCAGCAGCCGAAGCGGGGGTCATAATGAAAAACTGTTTTTT.

This clone was picked up a small number of times. This chain uses TRBV12-5 with TRBJ1-5; TRBD1 aligns across 7 bases. Germline-derived CDR1 and CDR2 are LGHNT and FRNRAP. J gave up 7 bases and V 5 bases, and 5 bases lay outside the gene matches. The length of the CDR3 is 13 residues. CDR3 sequence: CASGRTGGQPQHF. The CDR3 region has the DNA TGTGCTAGTGGTCGGACAGGCGGGCAGCCCCAGCATTTT.

This clone was recorded a few times. The chain uses TRBV27 and TRBJ2-4; 7 nucleotides agree with TRBD1. Germline CDR1 reads MNHEY; CDR2 reads SMNVEV (reference sequence). Unmatched junction bases numbered 6, after V lost 3 bases and J lost 7 bases. This CDR3 comprises 14 residues. CDR3 protein: CASSFGDRVNIQYF. As DNA, the CDR3 is TGTGCCAGCAGTTTTGGAGACAGGGTGAACATTCAGTACTTC.

This clone showed up just a few times. J is TRBJ2-2 and V is TRBV5-6; 8 nucleotides align to TRBD2. This CDR3 has 17 residues. With V trimmed by 3 bases and J by 0 bases, 7 bases remained unmatched. Per germline, CDR1 SGHDT and CDR2 YYEEEE. CDR3 residues: CASSSPPGLANTGELFF. As DNA, the CDR3 is TGTGCCAGCAGCTCGCCACCGGGACTAGCGAACACCGGGGAGCTGTTTTTT.

The J gene is TRBJ1-1, the V gene TRBV5-4; 7 nucleotides align to TRBD1. The CDR3 sequence is 15 residues long. V trimming: 4 bases; J trimming: 7 bases; junction bases outside the gene matches: 13. The germline gives CDR1 SGHNT, CDR2 YYREEE (reference sequence). The CDR3 DNA is TGTGCCAGCAGCCTGGGACCGGGACAGCATTTTGAAGCTTTCTTT. The encoded protein is CASSLGPGQHFEAFF.

The chain is built from TRBV27 and TRBJ2-3, with 9 bases that match TRBD2. The J segment lost 1 base and the V segment lost 2 bases, leaving 1 base of the junction unmatched. Germline V gene data show CDR1 as MNHEY and CDR2 as SMNVEV (reference sequence). The CDR3 runs to 15 residues. The CDR3 reads CASSLGGGGTDTQYF. The CDR3 region has the DNA TGTGCCAGCAGTTTAGGCGGGGGGGGCACAGATACGCAGTATTTT.

The chain employs TRBV6-1 and TRBJ1-4; 11 bases are a match to TRBD1. The length of the CDR3 is 16 residues. Germline CDR1 reads MNHNS; CDR2 reads SASEGT. V trimming: 4 bases; J trimming: 8 bases; junction bases outside the gene matches: 9. The CDR3 sequence is CASSGSDRGRREKLFF. The CDR3, as DNA: TGTGCCAGCAGTGGCTCGGACAGGGGGCGACGGGAAAAACTGTTTTTT.

The rearrangement uses TRBV18 and TRBJ2-2; 9 bases are shared with TRBD1. Germline V gene sequence: CDR1 KGHSH, CDR2 LQKENI. The CDR3 runs 15 residues. Germline trimming cut 6 bases from V and 7 bases from J; bases unmatched to any gene: 9. CDR3 loop: CASSPGTGTGGELFF. DNA for the CDR3: TGTGCCAGCTCGCCCGGGACAGGGACCGGCGGGGAGCTGTTTTTT.

The V and J genes are TRBV27 and TRBJ2-7; 8 nucleotides match TRBD1. Germline V gives CDR1 MNHEY, CDR2 SMNVEV (reference sequence). The CDR3 sequence is 13 residues long. Trimming cost V 6 bases and J 5 bases; bases outside gene matches: 6. This chain's CDR3 is CASSPGQAHEQYF. In DNA form, the CDR3 reads TGTGCCAGCAGCCCGGGACAGGCCCACGAGCAGTACTTC.

The gene calls are TRBV2 and TRBJ2-2; the D is unclear. The V end lost 4 bases, the J end lost 1 base, and 4 bases lay between the germline ends. CDR1 and CDR2 (germline): SNHLY, FYNNEI. CDR3 size: 13 residues. The CDR3 coding sequence is TGTGCCAGCAGTGGTCTGAACACCGGGGAGCTGTTTTTT. Its protein is CASSGLNTGELFF.

The chain links TRBV4-3 to TRBJ2-3, with D possibly being TRBD2 (6 bases). Germline assignment: CDR1 LGHNA and CDR2 YSLEER. Trimming cost V 1 base and J 11 bases, with 13 bases left between them. This CDR3 has 13 residues. The DNA for the CDR3 is TGCGCCAGCAGCCAAGTCGCCCGCGGGGAGCAGTATTTT. Protein: CASSQVARGEQYF.

A few counts support this clone. The chain joins TRBV19 to TRBJ1-1; possible D gene TRBD1, 5 bases. V dropped 3 bases and J dropped 3 bases, with 8 bases sitting between them. Germline V gene data show CDR1 as LNHDA and CDR2 as SQIVND (reference sequence). This CDR3 has 13 amino acids. The CDR3 loop reads CASSIGGYTEAFF. As DNA, the CDR3 is TGTGCCAGTAGTATCGGGGGGTACACTGAAGCTTTCTTT.

The rearrangement uses TRBV5-4 and TRBJ2-7, with D possibly being TRBD1 (6 bases). The length of the CDR3 is 13 residues. The germline gives CDR1 SGHNT, CDR2 YYREEE (reference sequence). V lost 3 bases, J lost 4 bases, and 11 bases lay in between. The CDR3, as DNA: TGTGCCAGCAGCTCACAACAGGGATACGAGCAGTACTTC. Translation: CASSSQQGYEQYF.